This TCR beta chain was identified in a study of T-cell memory formation after mild COVID-19. This clonotype was counted between two and nine times. Germline values: CDR1 SGHVS, CDR2 FQNEAQ. The CDR3 consists of 13 residues. The V and J ends lost 8 bases and 5 bases, in that order; junction bases with no gene match: 5. A single record per CDR3 protein comes from TCRdb applying MiXCR to the 5' RACE reads. The sample yields 45,000 to 55,000 distinct CDR3 sequences, approximately 7.6% seen once. The J gene is TRBJ2-1, the V gene TRBV7-8, with 8 bases lining up with TRBD2. The sequencing sample was made of PBMCs or a T cell subset sorted from them (not recorded which). The sequence was collected from a man aged 18-30 years who had mild COVID-19 (a few samples of this study predate the infection). Cell type and time point are not known. The DNA of the CDR3 is TGTGCCAGCGGGATAGCGGGGAACAATGAGCAGTTCTTC. Translation: CASGIAGNNEQFF.